This T cell receptor (beta chain) was obtained from a study of PD-L1 blockade in urothelial cancer. Across the whole study: Prior chemotherapy regimens per patient numbered 0 to 3.

Sample time point: pretreatment peripheral blood. Per patient, between 1 and 8 samples were collected at pretreatment and on-treatment time points. TCRdb's copy holds only in-frame clones and misses some; the assay was immunoSEQ multiplex PCR. This table holds roughly 67,000 clones, around 86% found once. The CDR3 has 16 amino acids. Per the germline V gene, CDR1 is LNHNV and CDR2 is YYDKDF (reference sequence). Deletions cut 0 bases from V and 7 bases from J, with 16 bases between. Sequences were derived from PBMCs, sampled around atezolizumab (anti-PD-L1) treatment. This chain uses TRBV15 with TRBJ1-5; D is unclear. This receptor was taken from a man in his sixties with urothelial cancer. The CDR3 nucleotides read TGTGCCACCAGCAGAGATTCCGGGGTCTCTGGGCAGCCCCAGCATTTT. This codes for CATSRDSGVSGQPQHF.